This TCR beta chain was recorded in a study of beta chain features in type 1 diabetes. Study observations and caveats: Significant though moderate, a shortening of TCRB CDR3s appeared in all four CD4+ subsets of Type 1 diabetes patients.

Sorting based on CD45RO/CCR7/CD25/CD127/CD95/CD27 separated CD4+ naive, central memory, regulatory and stem cell-like memory cells. The investigators reverse transcribed all of the isolated RNA, so they sequenced expressed TCRB transcripts. Some clones are missing from TCRdb's copy, which holds only in-frame ones; the method was immunoSEQ multiplex PCR. This sample has some 660,000 clones, with 11% to 15% found just once. As concerns this clone: Its antigen is undetermined.

The sample was naive CD4+ T cells from blood. This TCR was recovered from a man aged 18 to 29 with type 1 diabetes.

The CDR3 is CASSTPTGSYYGYTF. In nucleotides, the CDR3 is TGTGCCAGCAGCACGCCGACAGGGAGTTACTATGGCTACACCTTC. The gene calls are TRBV5-4 and TRBJ1-2; 7 bases fit TRBD1. CDR3 length: 15 residues. Trimming removed 4 bases from V and 3 bases from J; junction bases left unmatched: 9. CDR1 and CDR2 (germline): SGHNT, YYREEE (reference sequence).